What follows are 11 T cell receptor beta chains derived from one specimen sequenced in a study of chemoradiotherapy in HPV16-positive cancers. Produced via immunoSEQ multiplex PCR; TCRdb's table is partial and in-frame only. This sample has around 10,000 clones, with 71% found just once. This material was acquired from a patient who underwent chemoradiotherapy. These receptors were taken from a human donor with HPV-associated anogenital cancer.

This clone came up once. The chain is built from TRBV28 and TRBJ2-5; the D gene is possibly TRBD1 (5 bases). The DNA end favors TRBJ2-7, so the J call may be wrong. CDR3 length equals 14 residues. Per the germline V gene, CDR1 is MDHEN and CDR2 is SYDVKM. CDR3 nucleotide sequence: TGTGCCAGCAGTTTAGCAGGGCGAGGTTACGAGCAGTACTTC. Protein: CASSLAGRGYEQYF.

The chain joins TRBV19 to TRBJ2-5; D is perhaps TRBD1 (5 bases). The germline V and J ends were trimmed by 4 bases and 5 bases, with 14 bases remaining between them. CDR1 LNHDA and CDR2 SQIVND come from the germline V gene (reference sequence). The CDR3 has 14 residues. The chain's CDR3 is CASSNPGLMETQYF. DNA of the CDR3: TGTGCCAGTAGTAATCCAGGGTTGATGGAGACCCAGTACTTC.

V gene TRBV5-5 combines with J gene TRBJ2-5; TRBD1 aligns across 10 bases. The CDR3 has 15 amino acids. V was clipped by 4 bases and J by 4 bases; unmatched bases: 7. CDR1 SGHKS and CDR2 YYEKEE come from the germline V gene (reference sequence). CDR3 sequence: CASSRIWTGGETQYF. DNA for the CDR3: TGTGCCAGCAGCCGTATATGGACAGGGGGAGAGACCCAGTACTTC. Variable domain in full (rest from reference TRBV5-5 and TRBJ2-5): DAGVTQSPTHLIKTRGQQVTLRCSPISGHKSVSWYQQVLGQGPQFIFQYYEKEERGRGNFPDRFSARQFPNYSSELNVNALLLGDSALYLCASSRIWTGGETQYFGPGTRLLVL.

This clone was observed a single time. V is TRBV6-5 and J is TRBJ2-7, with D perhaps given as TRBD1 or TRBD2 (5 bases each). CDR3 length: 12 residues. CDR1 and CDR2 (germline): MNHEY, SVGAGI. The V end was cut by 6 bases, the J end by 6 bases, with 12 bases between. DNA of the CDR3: TGTGCCAGCAGCACCCCAGGGAGCGAGCAGTACTTC. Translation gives CASSTPGSEQYF.

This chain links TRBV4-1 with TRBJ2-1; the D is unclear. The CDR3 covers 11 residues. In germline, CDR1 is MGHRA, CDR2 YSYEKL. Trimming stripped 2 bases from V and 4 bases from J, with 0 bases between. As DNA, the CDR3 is TGCGCCAGCAGCCAATACAATGAGCAGTTCTTC. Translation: CASSQYNEQFF.

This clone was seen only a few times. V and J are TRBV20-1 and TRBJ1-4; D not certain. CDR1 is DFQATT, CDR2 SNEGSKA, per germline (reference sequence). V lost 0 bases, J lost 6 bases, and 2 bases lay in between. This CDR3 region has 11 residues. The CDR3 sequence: CSARDDEKLFF. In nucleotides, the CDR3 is TGCAGTGCTAGAGATGATGAAAAACTGTTTTTT.

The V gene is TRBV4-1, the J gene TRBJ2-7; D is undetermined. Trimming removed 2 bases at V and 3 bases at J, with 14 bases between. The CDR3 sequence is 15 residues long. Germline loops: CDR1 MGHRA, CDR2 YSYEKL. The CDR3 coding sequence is TGCGCCAGCAGCCAAAATGTCGGCGGAATCTACGAGCAGTACTTC. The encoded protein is CASSQNVGGIYEQYF.

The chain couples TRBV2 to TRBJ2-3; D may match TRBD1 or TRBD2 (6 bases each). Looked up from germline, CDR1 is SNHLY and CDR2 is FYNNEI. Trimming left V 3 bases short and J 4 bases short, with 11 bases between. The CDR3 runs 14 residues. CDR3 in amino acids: CASSEGGPSDTQYF. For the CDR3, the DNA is TGTGCCAGCAGTGAGGGGGGCCCGTCAGATACGCAGTATTTT.

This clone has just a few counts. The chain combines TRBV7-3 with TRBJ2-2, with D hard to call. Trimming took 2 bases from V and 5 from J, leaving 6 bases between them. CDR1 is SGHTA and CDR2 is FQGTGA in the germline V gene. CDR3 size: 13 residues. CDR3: CASSLLGTGELFF. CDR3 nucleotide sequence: TGTGCCAGCAGCTTATTGGGTACCGGGGAGCTGTTTTTT.

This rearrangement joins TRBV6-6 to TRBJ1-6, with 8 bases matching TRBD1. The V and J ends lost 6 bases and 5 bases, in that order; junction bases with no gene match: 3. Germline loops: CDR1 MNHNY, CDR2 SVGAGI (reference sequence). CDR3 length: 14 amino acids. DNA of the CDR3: TGTGCCAGCAGCCGACAGGGGAATAATTCACCCCTCCACTTT. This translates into CASSRQGNNSPLHF.

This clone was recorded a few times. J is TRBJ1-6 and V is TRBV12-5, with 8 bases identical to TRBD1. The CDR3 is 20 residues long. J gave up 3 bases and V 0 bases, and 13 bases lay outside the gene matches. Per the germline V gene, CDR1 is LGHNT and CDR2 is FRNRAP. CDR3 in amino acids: CASGLVPRRDRQIYNSPLHF. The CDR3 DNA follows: TGTGCTAGTGGTTTGGTACCAAGACGGGACAGGCAAATCTATAATTCACCCCTCCACTTT.